Listed here are 9 T cell receptor beta chains from one sample, sequenced in a study of blood T cell repertoires in COVID-19. Generated by immunoSEQ multiplex PCR, the TCRdb table keeps only in-frame clones and is missing some. The top ten clones hold approximately 2.8% of a sample with about 68,000 clones, about nine tenths of them seen once. Sequencing used peripheral blood. The origin of the receptors is a man in his forties or fifties with COVID-19, enrolled during active disease.

The chain recombines TRBV13 with TRBJ1-4, with TRBD1 matching over 7 bases. Looked up from germline, CDR1 is PRHDT and CDR2 is FYEKMQ (reference sequence). Trimming removed 5 bases from V and 4 bases from J; junction bases left unmatched: 7. The CDR3 contains 15 residues. CDR3 amino acids: CASSTSGTVNEKLFF. CDR3 bases: TGTGCCAGCAGCACATCCGGGACAGTTAATGAAAAACTGTTTTTT.

The V and J genes are TRBV3-1 (or the pseudogene TRBV3-2) and TRBJ1-1; 7 bases line up with TRBD1. CDR3 length: 12 amino acids. V gave up 4 bases and J gave up 10 bases; unmatched junction bases: 6. The germline V gene encodes CDR1 LGHDT and CDR2 YNNKEL (reference sequence). The CDR3 sequence: CASSLGTEVAFF. CDR3 DNA sequence: TGTGCCAGCAGCCTAGGGACAGAGGTAGCTTTCTTT.

The rearrangement links TRBV5-1 to TRBJ1-1; no reliable D call. Germline V lookup: CDR1 SGHRS, CDR2 YFSETQ. The CDR3 extends over 15 amino acids. V shed 0 bases and J shed 3 bases, with 12 bases lying between them. Here the CDR3 DNA reads TGCGCCAGCAGCTTGGCCCCAAGTCCGGACACTGAAGCTTTCTTT. Amino acids: CASSLAPSPDTEAFF.

The chain employs TRBV24-1 and TRBJ1-1; D unresolved. With 0 bases removed from V and 1 base from J, the gap between germline ends came to 5 bases. The CDR3 totals 14 residues. The germline V gene has CDR1 KGHDR and CDR2 SFDVKD. CDR3 coding DNA: TGTGCCACCAGTGATTTGACGGGGAACACTGAAGCTTTCTTT. Its translation: CATSDLTGNTEAFF.

The V and J genes are TRBV4-1 and TRBJ1-2, with 7 bases matching TRBD1. The V gene's germline CDR1 is MGHRA and CDR2 YSYEKL. With V trimmed by 0 bases and J by 5 bases, 6 bases remained unmatched. CDR3 size: 15 residues. The CDR3 is CASSQEGGQSYGYTF. In DNA, the CDR3 is TGCGCCAGCAGCCAAGAAGGGGGACAGAGTTATGGCTACACCTTC.

The chain combines TRBV5-4 with TRBJ2-7, with D perhaps TRBD2 (5 bases). V dropped 1 base and J dropped 0 bases, with 5 bases sitting between them. CDR3 size: 13 residues. The germline V gene encodes CDR1 SGHNT and CDR2 YYREEE (reference sequence). The CDR3 here is CASSLRGSYEQYV. In DNA, the CDR3 is TGTGCCAGCAGCTTGCGGGGCTCCTACGAGCAGTACGTC.

The rearrangement uses TRBV4-1 and TRBJ2-2, with D perhaps matching TRBD2 (6 bases). CDR1 and CDR2 (germline): MGHRA, YSYEKL. The CDR3 consists of 17 residues. V was trimmed by 4 bases and J by 0 bases, leaving 15 bases between them. The CDR3 loop reads CASSPRGGNANTGELFF. The CDR3 nucleotides are TGCGCCAGCAGCCCAAGAGGAGGGAACGCGAACACCGGGGAGCTGTTTTTT.

The chain uses TRBV6-5 and TRBJ2-2; D remains ambiguous. Trimming shortened V by 6 bases and J by 0 bases, and 11 bases separated the two germline ends. This CDR3 has 15 residues. Germline CDR1 and CDR2: MNHEY and SVGAGI. The CDR3, as DNA: TGTGCCAGCAGCGCAGGTGTCGCGAACACCGGGGAGCTGTTTTTT. Translated: CASSAGVANTGELFF.

The rearrangement links TRBV6-2 or TRBV6-3 to TRBJ2-1; D possibly corresponds to TRBD1 (5 bases). CDR3 length: 14 amino acids. Germline V gene data show CDR1 as MNHEY and CDR2 as SVGEGT. V lost 2 bases, J lost 5 bases, and 10 bases lay in between. The CDR3 loop is CASSYVGRDNEQFF. The CDR3 region has the DNA TGTGCCAGCAGTTACGTCGGCAGGGACAATGAGCAGTTCTTC.